A single sample is the source of the 18 T cell receptor beta chains below, sequenced in a study of blood T cells in healthy people across ages (dated by TCRdb to the mid-2010s). Preparation of the library involved 5' RACE. Sequencing instrument: Illumina HiSeq 2500. A second PCR of about 6 to 11 cycles was performed with a sample-barcoded 5' primer and a J-beta primer mix. TCRdb cleaned the public reads at Q25 with fastp, built clones with MiXCR and kept in-frame beta chains. All rows with the same CDR3 protein become a single entry with the most common DNA and genes. Recorded for this sample are approximately 900,000 distinct CDR3 sequences; 48% of them occurred a single time. Under 15% of the sample is held by the ten biggest clonotypes. Sequencing input: blood. All receptors derive from a man under 40 in good health.

The J gene is TRBJ2-3, the V gene TRBV7-9; no clear D. The CDR3 sequence is 15 residues long. Trimming removed 4 bases at V and 0 bases at J, with 11 bases between. Germline CDR1 is SEHNR and CDR2 is FQNEAQ (reference sequence). CDR3: CASSSPGFSTDTQYF. The CDR3 DNA follows: TGTGCCAGCAGCTCCCCCGGATTCAGCACAGATACGCAGTATTTT. The full variable domain, with the rest looked up from reference TRBV7-9 and TRBJ2-3, is DTGVSQNPRHKITKRGQNVTFRCDPISEHNRLYWYRQTLGQGPEFLTYFQNEAQLEKSRLLSDRFSAERPKGSFSTLEIQRTEQGDSAMYLCASSSPGFSTDTQYFGPGTRLTVL.

The chain employs TRBV6-2 or TRBV6-3 and TRBJ2-1, with 7 bases fitting TRBD2. The CDR3 runs to 16 residues. The ends lost 4 bases at V and 4 bases at J; junction bases unmatched: 10. Germline V lookup: CDR1 MNHEY, CDR2 SVGEGT. CDR3 nucleotide sequence: TGTGCCAGCAGTTCGAGGCCGACTAGCAGGTACAATGAGCAGTTCTTC. Its protein is CASSSRPTSRYNEQFF.

The chain recombines TRBV29-1 with TRBJ2-5, with a possible D match to TRBD1 (7 bases). The V and J ends lost 3 bases and 1 base respectively, with 12 bases between them. The germline V gene has CDR1 SQVTM and CDR2 ANQGSEA. The CDR3 runs to 14 residues. CDR3 amino acids: CSVDRGDVQETQYF. The CDR3 region has the DNA TGCAGCGTTGACAGGGGGGATGTCCAAGAGACCCAGTACTTC. Drawing the rest from reference TRBV29-1 and TRBJ2-5, the complete variable domain is SAVISQKPSRDICQRGTSLTIQCQVDSQVTMMFWYRQQPGQSLTLIATANQGSEATYESGFVIDKFPISRPNLTFSTLTVSNMSPEDSSIYLCSVDRGDVQETQYFGPGTRLLVL.

The chain couples TRBV27 to TRBJ2-3, with TRBD2 matching over 8 bases. The germline gives CDR1 MNHEY, CDR2 SMNVEV (reference sequence). The V segment lost 3 bases and the J segment 3 bases; nucleotides outside the gene matches: 5. CDR3 length equals 15 residues. Here the CDR3 DNA reads TGTGCCAGCAGTTTTCGTAGCGGGAAAACAGATACGCAGTATTTT. It translates to CASSFRSGKTDTQYF.

This clonotype was detected only a few times. This could be a read error, since a much larger clone is one nucleotide away. The chain is built from TRBV11-3 and TRBJ2-5; TRBD1 might be the D (7 bases). V was clipped by 5 bases and J by 5 bases, with 21 bases between them. Per germline, CDR1 SGHNT and CDR2 YENEEA. The CDR3 spans 16 residues. The CDR3 sequence is CASSPNVRGDRETQYF. CDR3 DNA sequence: TGTGCCAGCAGCCCTAATGTCAGGGGGGATCGGGAGACCCAGTACTTC.

The chain employs TRBV6-5 and TRBJ2-5, with 9 bases matching TRBD1. The J call could be wrong; TRBJ2-7 is a better fit for the DNA end. Germline values: CDR1 MNHEY, CDR2 SVGAGI. CDR3 length: 14 amino acids. CDR3 amino acids: CASRGDRVRGEQYF. The CDR3 DNA reads as TGTGCCAGCAGGGGGGACAGGGTGCGAGGCGAGCAGTACTTC.

This chain joins TRBV18 and TRBJ2-5; 10 positions agree with TRBD2. The better agreement between TRBJ2-7 and the DNA end casts doubt on the J call. The CDR3 is 15 residues long. Germline values: CDR1 KGHSH, CDR2 LQKENI. The CDR3, as DNA: TGTGCCAGCTCACTTACTAGCGGGGCCGCCTACGAGCAGTACTTC. Amino acid sequence: CASSLTSGAAYEQYF.

This chain links TRBV20-1 with TRBJ2-7, with TRBD1 matching over 7 bases. The junction had 7 bases not matched to a gene; V was cut back by 3 bases and J by 2 bases. Germline loops: CDR1 DFQATT, CDR2 SNEGSKA (reference sequence). The CDR3 is made up of 14 amino acids. CDR3 sequence reads: CSASRRDSPYEQYF. DNA for the CDR3: TGCAGTGCTAGCCGCCGGGACAGTCCCTACGAGCAGTACTTC.

The chain employs TRBV28 and TRBJ2-7, with D unresolved. Germline CDR1 MDHEN, CDR2 SYDVKM. Between the trimmed V and J ends, which lost 7 bases and 2 bases, there was a span of 12 bases. The CDR3 has 13 amino acids. CDR3 bases: TGTGCCAGCACCTCGGGCTCTCCCTACGAGCAGTACTTC. It is translated as CASTSGSPYEQYF.

The chain uses TRBV12-3 or TRBV12-4 and TRBJ2-4; unclear D gene. V was trimmed by 1 base and J by 0 bases, leaving 10 bases between them. CDR3 length: 16 residues. This CDR3 reads CASSLESLGAKNIQYF. The CDR3 nucleotides read TGTGCCAGCAGTTTAGAGTCGTTGGGAGCCAAAAACATTCAGTACTTC.

The rearrangement joins TRBV5-1 to TRBJ2-3; D is perhaps TRBD2 (5 bases). Trimming left V 5 bases short and J 6 bases short, with 16 bases between. This CDR3 is built from 14 residues. Germline-derived CDR1 and CDR2 are SGHRS and YFSETQ. Here the CDR3 reads CASSQAVASDTQYF. In DNA, the CDR3 is TGCGCCAGCAGTCAGGCAGTAGCGTCCGATACGCAGTATTTT.

The V call is TRBV7-9, the J call TRBJ2-5, with TRBD1 matching over 10 bases. V gave up 6 bases and J gave up 1 base; unmatched junction bases: 8. The CDR3 has 16 amino acids. Germline V gene sequence: CDR1 SEHNR, CDR2 FQNEAQ (reference sequence). CDR3 DNA sequence: TGTGCCAGCAGTACGGACAGGGGGACGCGCCAAGAGACCCAGTACTTC. It yields the protein CASSTDRGTRQETQYF.

This clonotype was seen a handful of times. The V and J genes are TRBV20-1 and TRBJ2-7, with TRBD1 matching 7 bases. V was clipped by 2 bases and J by 4 bases; unmatched bases: 8. The CDR3 loop spans 14 amino acids. The germline V gene has CDR1 DFQATT and CDR2 SNEGSKA (reference sequence). CDR3 residues: CSARPTGLTYEQYF. DNA of the CDR3: TGCAGTGCTAGACCGACAGGGTTGACTTACGAGCAGTACTTC.

This clonotype was seen a few times. CDR3 in DNA: TGCGCCAGCAGCCAGGAGCGCGGAGGGTTCCATGGCTACACCTTC. It specifies CASSQERGGFHGYTF. The chain employs TRBV4-3 and TRBJ1-2; D not resolved. This CDR3 spans 15 amino acids. Germline CDR1 is LGHNA and CDR2 is YSLEER. Trimming stripped 3 bases from V and 6 bases from J, with 17 bases between.

The chain is built from TRBV10-3 and TRBJ2-5; D is tentatively TRBD1 or TRBD2 (5 bases each). This CDR3 comprises 14 residues. Per the germline V gene, CDR1 is ENHRY and CDR2 is SYGVKD. Trimming removed 8 bases at V and 0 bases at J, with 13 bases between. The CDR3 sequence is CAISLRGNQETQYF. For the CDR3, the DNA is TGTGCCATCTCTTTGAGGGGAAACCAAGAGACCCAGTACTTC.

This clonotype was found a few times. The V call is TRBV11-1, the J call TRBJ2-1; D might be TRBD1 or TRBD2, each matching 5 bases. V lost 2 bases and J 4 bases, leaving 12 bases between the germline ends. Germline V gene lookup returns CDR1 SGHAT and CDR2 FQDESV (reference sequence). The CDR3 runs to 15 residues. The CDR3 sequence is CASSLMGPGYNEQFF. CDR3 coding DNA: TGTGCCAGCAGCTTAATGGGGCCGGGGTACAATGAGCAGTTCTTC.

The chain links TRBV7-2 to TRBJ1-5; 10 bases align to TRBD1. The CDR3 sequence is 15 residues long. Germline V gives CDR1 SGHTA, CDR2 FQGNSA. With 1 base clipped from V and 7 bases from J, the junction kept 4 bases outside the gene matches. In DNA, the CDR3 is TGTGCCAGCAGCTTAGACTGGACAGGGGGACAGCCCCAGCATTTT. It translates to CASSLDWTGGQPQHF.

This chain connects TRBV7-2 to TRBJ1-6; TRBD1 aligns across 7 bases. Germline trimming cut 4 bases from V and 5 bases from J; bases unmatched to any gene: 17. CDR1 SGHTA and CDR2 FQGNSA come from the germline V gene. CDR3 length: 19 amino acids. The CDR3 region has the DNA TGTGCCAGCAGCTGGGGTGACAGGGTCCCTTTTCTGAATAATTCACCCCTCCACTTT. Translation gives CASSWGDRVPFLNNSPLHF.